The next 27 T cell receptor beta chains were all read from a single sample in a study of T-cell memory formation after mild COVID-19. TCRdb ran MiXCR on the 5' RACE reads and lists one entry per CDR3 protein. Here the sample spans under 200,000 distinct CDR3 sequences, under 15% being singletons. Sequencing was performed on PBMCs or a T cell subset sorted from them (not recorded which). The origin of the receptors is a young man who had mild COVID-19 (a few samples of this study predate the infection). Cell type and time point are not known.

The sample holds a few counts of this clonotype. V gene TRBV6-5 combines with J gene TRBJ1-5, with a possible D match to TRBD1 (5 bases). From germline, CDR1 is MNHEY and CDR2 SVGAGI. Trimming took off 7 bases at V and 6 bases at J, with 28 bases between the two ends. CDR3 size: 18 residues. The CDR3 DNA sequence: TGTGCCAGCACCCCAAGAGGCGGGCCGGGACCACACGGTCAGCCCCAGCATTTT. It translates to CASTPRGGPGPHGQPQHF.

This clonotype was observed a few times. The rearrangement links TRBV20-1 to TRBJ2-7; 8 bases match TRBD2. The J segment lost 2 bases and the V segment lost 5 bases, leaving 5 bases of the junction unmatched. The CDR3 contains 13 residues. Germline CDR1 reads DFQATT; CDR2 reads SNEGSKA (reference sequence). CDR3 sequence: CSAGAGGPYEQYV. In DNA form, the CDR3 reads TGCAGTGCTGGGGCGGGAGGTCCCTACGAGCAGTACGTC.

The chain couples TRBV6-5 to TRBJ2-5; D unclear. With 4 bases removed from V and 5 bases from J, the gap between germline ends came to 23 bases. The CDR3 consists of 17 residues. Per the germline V gene, CDR1 is MNHEY and CDR2 is SVGAGI. The chain's CDR3 is CASSSSLAAPTMETQYF. CDR3 bases: TGTGCCAGCAGTTCATCCTTGGCCGCCCCCACAATGGAGACCCAGTACTTC.

The chain has TRBV21-1 and TRBJ2-3; the table gives TRBD2 as D, unverified against the DNA. TRBV21-1 is classified as a pseudogene. The CDR3 length is 21 residues. CDR3 sequence reads: CASSKALGLAGGRSSTDTQYF. The CDR3 DNA reads TGTGCCAGCAGCAAAGCGCTAGGACTAGCGGGGGGCCGATCGAGCACAGATACGCAGTATTTT.

The table lists this clonotype with a few counts. V usage is TRBV4-3 and J usage is TRBJ2-5; 9 bases agree with TRBD2. Germline CDR1 reads LGHNA; CDR2 reads YSLEER. This CDR3 is built from 15 residues. The V gene end was trimmed by 2 bases and the J gene end by 0 bases; junction bases not matched to a gene: 1. CDR3 loop: CASSQRLADQETQYF. CDR3 DNA sequence: TGCGCCAGCAGCCAAAGACTAGCGGACCAAGAGACCCAGTACTTC.

This chain joins TRBV10-3 and TRBJ2-3; 10 nucleotides agree with TRBD2. CDR1 and CDR2 from the germline V gene are ENHRY and SYGVKD. V lost 1 base, J lost 4 bases, and 11 bases stayed unmatched. The CDR3 has 18 amino acids. DNA for the CDR3: TGTGCCATCAGTGAGTGGCAGCGGGGGGGCCTTCACGCAGATACGCAGTATTTT. The encoded protein is CAISEWQRGGLHADTQYF.

The V and J genes are TRBV5-1 and TRBJ2-1; D might be TRBD1 or TRBD2, each matching 5 bases. The V and J ends lost 5 bases and 0 bases respectively, with 9 bases between them. Germline CDR1 SGHRS, CDR2 YFSETQ. This CDR3 is 14 amino acids long. The CDR3 DNA sequence: TGCGCCAGCAGAGGGACGAGCTCCTACAATGAGCAGTTCTTC. Translated, it gives CASRGTSSYNEQFF.

V is TRBV6-6 and J is TRBJ1-1; D is possibly TRBD1 (5 bases). The CDR3 runs to 15 residues. The germline V and J ends were trimmed by 5 bases and 1 base, with 14 bases remaining between them. The V gene's germline CDR1 is MNHNY and CDR2 SVGAGI (reference sequence). CDR3 bases: TGTGCCAGCAGTCACGGAGGGACTTCGAACACTGAAGCTTTCTTT. It codes for CASSHGGTSNTEAFF.

This sequence joins TRBV12-3 or TRBV12-4 and TRBJ2-3; D call uncertain. There are 15 residues in the CDR3. The germline V and J ends were trimmed by 7 bases and 1 base, with 15 bases remaining between them. The CDR3 loop is CASTWSRRGTDTQYF. In nucleotides, the CDR3 is TGTGCCAGCACCTGGAGCCGGCGTGGCACAGATACGCAGTATTTT.

Remarks on this clonotype: One junction end does not reproduce the germline sequence, and a read error may be involved. The chain uses TRBV5-5 and TRBJ1-4, with no clear D. The CDR3 loop spans 14 amino acids. Germline CDR1 is SGHKS and CDR2 is YYEKEE (reference sequence). This CDR3 is CATSLEAVNEKLFF. The CDR3 DNA sequence: TGTGCCACCAGCTTGGAGGCTGTTAATGAAAAACTGTTTTTT.

This clonotype has more than one count but fewer than ten. The chain couples TRBV10-3 to TRBJ1-1, with D hard to call. CDR3 size: 14 residues. CDR1 and CDR2 from the germline V gene are ENHRY and SYGVKD. Trimming took off 3 bases at V and 7 bases at J, with 15 bases between the two ends. In DNA, the CDR3 is TGTGCCATCAGTGAATATTATCAGGAGAGTGAAGCTTTCTTT. Protein product: CAISEYYQESEAFF.

This clonotype was counted a few times. The chain couples TRBV15 to TRBJ2-5; TRBD2 matches at 7 bases. Trimming cost V 5 bases and J 1 base; bases outside gene matches: 7. In germline, CDR1 is LNHNV, CDR2 YYDKDF (reference sequence). The CDR3 consists of 15 residues. The CDR3, as DNA: TGTGCCACCAGCCCCCAGCGGGGTTCCCAAGAGACCCAGTACTTC. This encodes CATSPQRGSQETQYF.

This clonotype was recorded many times. The chain is built from TRBV6-6 and TRBJ1-1, with 8 bases identical to TRBD1. V lost 6 bases, J lost 1 base, and 4 bases stayed unmatched. The germline V gene encodes CDR1 MNHNY and CDR2 SVGAGI (reference sequence). The CDR3 runs to 14 residues. The CDR3 loop is CASSSGQGNTEAFF. The CDR3 bases are TGTGCCAGCAGCTCTGGACAGGGGAACACTGAAGCTTTCTTT.

In this sample, this clonotype turned up a few times. This rearrangement joins TRBV9 to TRBJ1-6, with D tentatively TRBD1 (6 bases). The V end lost 0 bases, the J end lost 7 bases, and 11 bases lay between the germline ends. CDR3 length: 15 amino acids. Germline V lookup: CDR1 SGDLS, CDR2 YYNGEE. CDR3 loop: CASSVDSQGNSPLHF. CDR3 nucleotides: TGTGCCAGCAGCGTAGATTCGCAGGGGAATTCACCCCTCCACTTT.

The chain combines TRBV12-3 or TRBV12-4 with TRBJ1-5; a possible D gene is TRBD1 (5 bases). Trimming pared 3 bases from V and 0 bases from J, leaving 18 bases between. The CDR3 runs 18 residues. The CDR3 nucleotides read TGTGCCAGCAGTTTCGGAGGACCTGGGGGGTATAGCAATCAGCCCCAGCATTTT. Translating it yields CASSFGGPGGYSNQPQHF.

The rearrangement joins TRBV5-1 to TRBJ1-2; D gene unclear. This CDR3 region has 13 residues. Trimming removed 0 bases at V and 0 bases at J, with 3 bases between. Germline loops: CDR1 SGHRS, CDR2 YFSETQ. CDR3 sequence (DNA): TGCGCCAGCAGCTTGGACACTAACTATGGCTACACCTTC. Translating it yields CASSLDTNYGYTF.

This clonotype was detected many times. The V gene is TRBV5-1, the J gene TRBJ2-2; no clear D. Trimming stripped 3 bases from V and 5 bases from J, with 8 bases between. There are 13 residues in the CDR3. From germline, CDR1 is SGHRS and CDR2 YFSETQ. CDR3 coding DNA: TGCGCCAGCAGCTCCACTTTGACCGGGGAGCTGTTTTTT. Translated, it gives CASSSTLTGELFF.

This sequence joins TRBV7-8 and TRBJ1-2; D possibly corresponds to TRBD1 (5 bases). Germline-derived CDR1 and CDR2 are SGHVS and FQNEAQ. This CDR3 spans 12 amino acids. V was trimmed by 4 bases and J by 12 bases, leaving 15 bases between them. CDR3 residues: CASSSPGGTDTF. CDR3 DNA: TGTGCCAGCAGCTCCCCCGGCGGGACGGACACCTTC.

J is TRBJ1-2 and V is TRBV2; weak D call: TRBD1 (5 bases). The germline gives CDR1 SNHLY, CDR2 FYNNEI. V was shortened by 1 base and J by 4 bases, with 13 bases between the two germline ends. This CDR3 has 15 residues. Here the CDR3 reads CASSEEGTQGYGYTF. CDR3 in DNA: TGTGCCAGCAGTGAAGAGGGAACCCAGGGCTATGGCTACACCTTC. Based on the CDR3 plus reference TRBV2 and TRBJ1-2, the full variable domain is EPEVTQTPSHQVTQMGQEVILRCVPISNHLYFYWYRQILGQKVEFLVSFYNNEISEKSEIFDDQFSVERPDGSNFTLKIRSTKLEDSAMYFCASSEEGTQGYGYTFGSGTRLTVV.

The gene calls are TRBV5-1 and TRBJ2-2, with unresolved D. This CDR3 is 14 amino acids long. Trimming left V 9 bases short and J 0 bases short, with 12 bases between. CDR1 and CDR2 (germline): SGHRS, YFSETQ. As DNA, the CDR3 is TGCGCCACTAAGTGGGCGGCGAACACCGGGGAGCTGTTTTTT. Its translation is CATKWAANTGELFF.

The chain is built from TRBV6-5 and TRBJ1-1; TRBD1 agrees at 7 bases. The CDR3 loop spans 12 amino acids. CDR1 is MNHEY, CDR2 SVGAGI, per germline. V shed 7 bases and J 7 bases; nucleotides not matched to a gene: 6. Here the CDR3 DNA reads TGTGCCAGCACAGGGACAGCCCTTGAAGCTTTCTTT. Its protein product is CASTGTALEAFF.

This clonotype turned up a few times. V is TRBV27 and J is TRBJ2-3; D perhaps matches TRBD2 (5 bases). Between the trimmed V and J ends, which lost 3 bases and 5 bases, there was a span of 12 bases. This CDR3 has 14 amino acids. Germline assignment: CDR1 MNHEY and CDR2 SMNVEV (reference sequence). In DNA form, the CDR3 reads TGTGCCAGCAGTTTTATCGGTGCGGGAGATACGCAGTATTTT. Protein: CASSFIGAGDTQYF.

V is TRBV20-1 and J is TRBJ1-2; 7 bases are shared with TRBD1. Per the germline V gene, CDR1 is DFQATT and CDR2 is SNEGSKA (reference sequence). The ends lost 3 bases at V and 9 bases at J; junction bases unmatched: 10. The CDR3 sequence is 13 residues long. CDR3 in amino acids: CSASNQGVYSYTF. The CDR3 coding sequence is TGCAGTGCTAGCAACCAGGGGGTTTACAGCTACACCTTC.

There are many counts of this clonotype. J is TRBJ2-2 and V is TRBV6-2 or TRBV6-3; D is perhaps TRBD1 or TRBD2 (5 bases each). Trimming removed 6 bases at V and 1 base at J, with 9 bases between. This CDR3 has 14 amino acids. CDR1 MNHEY and CDR2 SVGEGT come from the germline V gene. Here the CDR3 reads CASSPGRNTGELFF. CDR3 nucleotides: TGTGCCAGCAGCCCGGGACGGAACACCGGGGAGCTGTTTTTT.

This clonotype is labeled as medium-sized. The chain joins TRBV10-2 to TRBJ2-5; TRBD1 matches 10 bases. This CDR3 comprises 15 residues. V lost 6 bases, J lost 4 bases, and 8 bases stayed unmatched. Looked up from germline, CDR1 is WSHSY and CDR2 is SAAADI. The CDR3 region is CASSDRDRGGETQYF. The CDR3 DNA reads TGCGCCAGCAGCGACAGGGACAGGGGAGGAGAGACCCAGTACTTC.

This clonotype has at least ten counts. The V and J genes are TRBV5-1 and TRBJ1-2, with D unclear. Germline V CDR1 and CDR2: SGHRS, YFSETQ. This CDR3 comprises 14 residues. The V gene lost 4 bases and the J gene lost 4 bases, with 14 bases spanning the gap. The CDR3 spells CASSHGGELYGYTF. The DNA for the CDR3 is TGCGCCAGCAGCCATGGCGGAGAGCTCTATGGCTACACCTTC.

The sample holds many counts of this clonotype. The chain employs TRBV29-1 and TRBJ2-3, with D unresolved. Trimming took off 5 bases at V and 1 base at J, with 13 bases between the two ends. Germline CDR1 reads SQVTM; CDR2 reads ANQGSEA. The CDR3 consists of 14 residues. Written as DNA, the CDR3 is TGCAGCGTTATCCGCGACTCACGCACAGATACGCAGTATTTT. It encodes CSVIRDSRTDTQYF.